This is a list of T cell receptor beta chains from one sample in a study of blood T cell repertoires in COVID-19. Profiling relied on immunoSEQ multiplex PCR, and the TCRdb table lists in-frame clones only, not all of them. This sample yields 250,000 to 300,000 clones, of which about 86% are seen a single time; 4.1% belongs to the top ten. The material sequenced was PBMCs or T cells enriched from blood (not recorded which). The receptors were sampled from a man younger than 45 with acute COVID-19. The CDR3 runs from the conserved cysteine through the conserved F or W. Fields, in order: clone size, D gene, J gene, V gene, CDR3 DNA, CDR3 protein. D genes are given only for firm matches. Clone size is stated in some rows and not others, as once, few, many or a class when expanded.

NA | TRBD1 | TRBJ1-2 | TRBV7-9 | TGTGCCAGCAGCAGAAAAACCACAGGGGACTATGGCTACACCTTC | CASSRKTTGDYGYTF
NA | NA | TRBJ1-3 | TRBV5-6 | TGTGCCAGCAGCTTGGTAGGGAGCAGGTTAATCTCTGGAAACACCATATATTTT | CASSLVGSRLISGNTIYF
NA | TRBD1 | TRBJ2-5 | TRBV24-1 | TGTGCCACCAGTGATCGGGGACAGGGGGCATGGCAAGAGACCCAGTACTTC | CATSDRGQGAWQETQYF
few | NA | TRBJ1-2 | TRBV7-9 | TGTGCCAGCAGCTTAGCATTGGGGGCGGCCGATGGCTACACCTTC | CASSLALGAADGYTF
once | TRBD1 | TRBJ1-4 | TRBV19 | TGTGCCAGCACTAAGACAGGGGGAGACGAAAAACTGTTTTTT | CASTKTGGDEKLFF
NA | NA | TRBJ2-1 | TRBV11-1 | TGTGCCAGCAGCTTAGGGCCGCCCCAGTACCACAATGAGCAGTTCTTC | CASSLGPPQYHNEQFF
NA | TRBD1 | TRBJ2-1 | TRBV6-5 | TGTGCCAGCAGTAGAGGGACAGTAGGTTACAATGAGCAGTTCTTC | CASSRGTVGYNEQFF
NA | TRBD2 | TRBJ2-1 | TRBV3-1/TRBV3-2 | TGTGCCAGCAGCCGAAGCGGAGCGGGAGTACGCCATGAGCAGTTCTTC | CASSRSGAGVRHEQFF
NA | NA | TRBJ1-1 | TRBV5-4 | TGTGCCAGCAGCTTGGCCTCACGGGGGGGGATAGCTTTCTTT | CASSLASRGGIAFF
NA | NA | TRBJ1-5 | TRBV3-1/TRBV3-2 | TGTGCCTCCGGGGGTCTGGGTCAGCCCCAGCATTTT | CASGGLGQPQHF
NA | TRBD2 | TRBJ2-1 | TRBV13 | TGTGCCAGCAGCTTAAGTTGGCTAGCGGGGGGTCCAACTAGCTCCTACAATGAGCAGTTCTTC | CASSLSWLAGGPTSSYNEQFF
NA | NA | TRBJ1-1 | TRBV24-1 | TGTGCCACCAGTGACACCCGGGAGGGGGACACTGAAGCTTTCTTT | CATSDTREGDTEAFF
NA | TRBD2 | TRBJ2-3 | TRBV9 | TGTGCCAGCAGCGTCTCGGGACTAGCGGGATCAAGCACAGATACGCAGTATTTT | CASSVSGLAGSSTDTQYF
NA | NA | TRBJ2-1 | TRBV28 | TGTGCCAGCAGTTGGAGAGATGAGCAGTTCTTC | CASSWRDEQFF
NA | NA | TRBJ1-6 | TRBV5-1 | TGCGCCAGCAGCTTGGCTGGGGGCGCATATAATTCACCCCTCCACTTT | CASSLAGGAYNSPLHF
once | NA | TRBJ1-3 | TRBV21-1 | TGTGCCAGCAGCGGTCGACAGGGGCCGGGCACCATATATTTT | CASSGRQGPGTIYF
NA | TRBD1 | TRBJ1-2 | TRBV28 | TGTGCCAGCAACATCCCGGGACAGGGCCCCGGCTACACCTTC | CASNIPGQGPGYTF
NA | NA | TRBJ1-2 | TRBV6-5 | TGTGCCAGCAGCCAAACAGGGCAGGGCTATGGCTACACCTTC | CASSQTGQGYGYTF
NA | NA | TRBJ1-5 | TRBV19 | TGTGCCAGTAGTGTACAGGGACAACAGCCCCAGCATTTT | CASSVQGQQPQHF
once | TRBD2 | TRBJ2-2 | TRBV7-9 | TGTGCCAGCAGCTTATTCACGGGGGGTTCTTTTCCCGGGGAGCTGTTTTTT | CASSLFTGGSFPGELFF
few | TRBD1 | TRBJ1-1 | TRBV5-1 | TGCGCCAGCAGCTTGGATCCAGGGGGCGTTTTGGCCGTCACTGAAGCTTTCTTT | CASSLDPGGVLAVTEAFF
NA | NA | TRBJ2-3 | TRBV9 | TGTGCCAGCAGCGGCGGCGGGGTCCGGGTAACAGATACGCAGTATTTT | CASSGGGVRVTDTQYF
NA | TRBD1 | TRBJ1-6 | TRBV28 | TGTGCCAGCAGTCCATGGACAGGGCTCGGTAATAATTCACCCCTCCACTTT | CASSPWTGLGNNSPLHF
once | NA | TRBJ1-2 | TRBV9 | TGTGCCAGCAGCTTAGGACCCGTATCGGGGGGCTACACCTTC | CASSLGPVSGGYTF
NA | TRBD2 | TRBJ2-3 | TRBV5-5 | TGTGCCAGCAGCTTTGATGCGACTAGCAGAGATACGCAGTATTTT | CASSFDATSRDTQYF
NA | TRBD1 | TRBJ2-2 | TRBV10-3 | TGTGCCATCAGGCCGGGACAGGGTAACACCGGGGAGCTGTTTTTT | CAIRPGQGNTGELFF
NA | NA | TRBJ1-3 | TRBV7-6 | TGTGCCAGCAGCTTGACAGTTGACTCTGGAAACACCATATATTTT | CASSLTVDSGNTIYF
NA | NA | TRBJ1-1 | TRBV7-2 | TGTGCCAGCAGCCACCCCACAGAGCTGAACACTGAAGCTTTCTTT | CASSHPTELNTEAFF
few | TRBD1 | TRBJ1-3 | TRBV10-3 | TGTGCCAGCCACGGGACAGGGGGAGGAAACACCATATATTTT | CASHGTGGGNTIYF
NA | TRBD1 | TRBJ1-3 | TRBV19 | TGTGCCAGTAGTAGACCGGGACAGGGAGTAAACACCATATATTTT | CASSRPGQGVNTIYF
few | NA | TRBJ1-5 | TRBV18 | TGTGCCAGCTCACTACAGGGTAACAATCAGCCCCAGCATTTT | CASSLQGNNQPQHF
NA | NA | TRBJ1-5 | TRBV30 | TGTGCCTGGAGTGTAGTAGGGGATCAGCCCCAGCATTTT | CAWSVVGDQPQHF
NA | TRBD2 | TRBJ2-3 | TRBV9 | TGTGCCAGCAGCGTATTAGCGGGGGTTCGCACAGATACGCAGTATTTT | CASSVLAGVRTDTQYF
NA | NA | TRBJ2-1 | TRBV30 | TGTGCCTGGAGTAGCGCGGGTCTTATGAATGAGCAGTTCTTC | CAWSSAGLMNEQFF
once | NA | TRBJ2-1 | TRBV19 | TGTGCCAGTATGGGCTACTACAATGAGCAGTTCTTC | CASMGYYNEQFF
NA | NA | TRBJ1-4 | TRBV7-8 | TGTGCCAGCAGCCCAATCGGGTTAGAGGAAAAACTGTTTTTT | CASSPIGLEEKLFF
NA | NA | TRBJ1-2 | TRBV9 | TGTGCCAGCAGCGTATGGGGGGAAGCTAACTATGGCTACACCTTC | CASSVWGEANYGYTF
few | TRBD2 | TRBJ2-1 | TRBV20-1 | TGCAGTGCTAGTCTCAACGAGCGGGAGGAGTTCTTC | CSASLNEREEFF
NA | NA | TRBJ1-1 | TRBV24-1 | TGTGCCACCAGTGAAGGGGGAACTGAAGCTTTCTTT | CATSEGGTEAFF
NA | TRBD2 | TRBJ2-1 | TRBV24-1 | TGTGCCACCAGTGATAGGCTAGCGGGGTTCCGCAATGAGCAGTTCTTC | CATSDRLAGFRNEQFF
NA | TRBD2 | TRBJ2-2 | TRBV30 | TGTGCCTGGAGTGAAACGGGGGGCGGGGAGCTGTTTTTT | CAWSETGGGELFF
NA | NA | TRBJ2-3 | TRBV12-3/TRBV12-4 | TGTGCCAGCAGGATCGGAACAGGGGATACGCAGTATTTT | CASRIGTGDTQYF
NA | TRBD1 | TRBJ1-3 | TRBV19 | TGTGCCAGTAGTAGAGGGACAGGGGGAAACACCATATATTTT | CASSRGTGGNTIYF
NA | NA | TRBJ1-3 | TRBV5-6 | TGTGCCAGCAGCTTAATTTCTAGGAGCTCTGGAAACACCATATATTTT | CASSLISRSSGNTIYF
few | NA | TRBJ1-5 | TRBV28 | TGTGCCAGCAGTTCCCCCGTACAGCCCCAGCATTTT | CASSSPVQPQHF
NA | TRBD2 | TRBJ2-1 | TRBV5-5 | TGTGCCAGCAGCCCCGGGACTAGCGGGAGTGAGTACAATGAGCAGTTCTTC | CASSPGTSGSEYNEQFF
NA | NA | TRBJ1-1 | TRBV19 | TGTGCCAGTAGTCCAGGGAAAAAGGACACTGAAGCTTTCTTT | CASSPGKKDTEAFF
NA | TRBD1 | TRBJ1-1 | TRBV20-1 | TGCAGTGCTAGTAAGCAGGGGGCTCTAGCTTTCTTT | CSASKQGALAFF